A selection of T cell receptor beta chains follows, all from one sample in a study of shared clonotypes between healthy human individuals. The repertoire was sequenced with immunoSEQ multiplex PCR; TCRdb's copy has only in-frame clones and lacks some. The repertoire consists of 1 million to 1.3 million clones, with 75% to 80% occurring once and the leading ten covering 0.55% to 0.7%. The sample was memory CD4+ T cells from PBMCs. Receptor source: a man aged 18 to 35 in good health. Some clones in this sample may be carry-over from other donors' samples. The CDR3 runs from the conserved cysteine through the conserved F or W. The D gene is left open where the match is weak.

V gene	J gene	CDR3 length	D gene	CDR3 protein
TRBV18	TRBJ2-1	15	TRBD2	CASSPPSGRYNEQFF
TRBV27	TRBJ2-4	15	.	CASSSTQLAKNIQYF
TRBV7-3	TRBJ2-7	12	.	CASSLQGGEQYF
TRBV28	TRBJ2-7	14	.	CASSLPGRSYEQYF
TRBV7-9	TRBJ2-7	13	.	CASSSANSYEQYF
TRBV18	TRBJ2-1	14	TRBD1	CASSPPGTGAEQFF
TRBV7-3	TRBJ2-7	14	TRBD2	CASSSGLVSSEQYF
TRBV5-1	TRBJ2-5	14	.	CASSFSSYQETQYF
TRBV7-9	TRBJ1-5	15	.	CASSQEGVANQPQHF
TRBV27	TRBJ2-1	18	TRBD2	CASSLGPRLAGSYNEQFF
TRBV14	TRBJ2-2	13	.	CASSRRRTGELFF
TRBV10-3	TRBJ1-2	14	.	CAISQQASNYGYTF
TRBV5-1	TRBJ1-1	13	.	CASSVGPSTEAFF
TRBV6-5	TRBJ2-2	15	.	CASRRRPGSTGELFF
TRBV7-2	TRBJ2-7	16	TRBD2	CASSLVAGGGTYEQYF
TRBV4-3	TRBJ2-7	17	.	CASSQVSSMGYSYEQYF
TRBV6-6	TRBJ1-5	15	.	CASSYMVGGDQPQHF
TRBV5-6	TRBJ1-1	12	.	CASSQRGYQAFF
TRBV7-3	TRBJ2-1	15	.	CASSLGAFETDEQFF
TRBV6-1	TRBJ1-2	12	.	CASSVQNYGYTF
TRBV5-4	TRBJ2-2	13	TRBD1	CASGTANTGELFF
TRBV9	TRBJ1-3	17	.	CASSVTGKLYSGNTIYF
TRBV19	TRBJ2-5	14	TRBD1	CASSFNRGQETQYF
TRBV11-2	TRBJ2-1	16	TRBD2	CASSLLAEKIYNEQFF
TRBV7-2	TRBJ2-7	13	.	CASTPGPTYEQYF
TRBV9	TRBJ2-1	12	.	CASSVVGGSPLF
TRBV27	TRBJ1-5	15	.	CASSPGRNSNQPQHF
TRBV7-8	TRBJ2-2	20	TRBD1	CASTPGGGQGAIWNTGELFF
TRBV2	TRBJ2-5	13	.	CASSEAGKETQYF
TRBV5-1	TRBJ2-1	16	TRBD2	CASSLGTSGRLDEQFF
TRBV7-2	TRBJ2-3	15	.	CASSLVAASTDTQYF
TRBV5-6	TRBJ1-2	15	TRBD1	CASSLGPGGPYGYTF
TRBV29-1	TRBJ2-1	13	.	CSVAYRDVNEQFF
TRBV5-4	TRBJ2-3	14	.	CASSLGLAADTQYF
TRBV2	TRBJ2-7	17	.	CASTPQGFSMVLYEQYF
TRBV5-6	TRBJ2-1	15	.	CASSSIRQRYNEQFF
TRBV11-2	TRBJ2-7	14	.	CASSLGGPMNEQYF
TRBV5-4	TRBJ2-2	16	.	CASSPSRDKNTGELFF
TRBV5-4	TRBJ1-4	14	.	CASSLEGQGEKLFF
TRBV19	TRBJ1-1	12	.	CASSIPDTEAFF
TRBV28	TRBJ1-4	14	.	CASRSGGAGEKLFF
TRBV28	TRBJ2-3	14	.	CASGRAGGTDTQYF